This TCR beta chain is from a study of CD8+CD57+ T cells in acquired aplastic anemia. About the research overall: An average of about 3.2 ug of DNA was obtained from sorted CD4+ and CD8+ cells. On average, healthy donors gave approximately 10 million reads for CD4+ cells.

From germline, CDR1 is SEHNR and CDR2 FQNEAQ (reference sequence). The CDR3 runs 11 residues. V lost 8 bases and J lost 5; bases outside the gene matches: 1. General study points: Under 35 was the count of CD8+ CDR3 sequences that patients shared with controls.

As for this clonotype: As yet, its antigen is unknown.

Genomic DNA served as template for TCR beta VDJ and CDR3 profiling. Each CDR3 protein is one row after TCRdb ran MiXCR on the reads. The sample carries about 110,000 distinct CDR3 sequences, 51% recorded once. This sequence was found in a human donor in good health, serving as a control. J is TRBJ2-7 and V is TRBV7-9, with TRBD1 identical over 9 bases. Sample: sorted CD4+, CD8+, or CD8+CD57+ T cells (not recorded which) from PBMCs. The CDR3 nucleotides are TGTGCCAGCCGGGACAGGGACGAGCAGTACTTC. Translation: CASRDRDEQYF.